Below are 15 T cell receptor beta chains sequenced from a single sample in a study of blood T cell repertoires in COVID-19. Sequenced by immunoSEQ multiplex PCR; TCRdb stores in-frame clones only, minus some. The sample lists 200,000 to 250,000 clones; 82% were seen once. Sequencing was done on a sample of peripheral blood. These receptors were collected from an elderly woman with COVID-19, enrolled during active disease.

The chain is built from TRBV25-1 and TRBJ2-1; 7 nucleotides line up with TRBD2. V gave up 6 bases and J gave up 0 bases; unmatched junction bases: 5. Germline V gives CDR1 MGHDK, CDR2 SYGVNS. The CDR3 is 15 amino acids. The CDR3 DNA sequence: TGTGCCAGCAGCCAAGCGGGACCCTCCTACAATGAGCAGTTCTTC. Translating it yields CASSQAGPSYNEQFF. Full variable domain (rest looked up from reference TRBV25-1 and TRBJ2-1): EADIYQTPRYLVIGTGKKITLECSQTMGHDKMYWYQQDPGMELHLIHYSYGVNSTEKGDLSSESTVSRIRTEHFPLTLESARPSHTSQYLCASSQAGPSYNEQFFGPGTRLTVL.

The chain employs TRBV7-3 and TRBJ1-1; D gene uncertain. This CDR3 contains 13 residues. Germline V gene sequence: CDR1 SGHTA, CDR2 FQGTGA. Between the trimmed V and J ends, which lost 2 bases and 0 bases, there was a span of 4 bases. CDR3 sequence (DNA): TGTGCCAGCAGCTTAGTAATGAACACTGAAGCTTTCTTT. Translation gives CASSLVMNTEAFF.

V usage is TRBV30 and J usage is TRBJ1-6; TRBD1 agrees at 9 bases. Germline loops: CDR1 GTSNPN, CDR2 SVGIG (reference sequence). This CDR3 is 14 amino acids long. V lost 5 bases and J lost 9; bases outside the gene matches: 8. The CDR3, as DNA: TGTGCCTGGGGTTTCCGGGACAGGGCTTCACCCCTCCACTTT. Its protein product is CAWGFRDRASPLHF.

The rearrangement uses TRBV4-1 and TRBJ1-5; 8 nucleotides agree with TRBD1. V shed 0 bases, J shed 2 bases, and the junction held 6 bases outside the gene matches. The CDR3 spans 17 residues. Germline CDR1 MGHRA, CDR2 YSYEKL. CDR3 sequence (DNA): TGCGCCAGCAGCCAAGACCCAGGGGGCTATGGCAATCAGCCCCAGCATTTT. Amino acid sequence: CASSQDPGGYGNQPQHF.

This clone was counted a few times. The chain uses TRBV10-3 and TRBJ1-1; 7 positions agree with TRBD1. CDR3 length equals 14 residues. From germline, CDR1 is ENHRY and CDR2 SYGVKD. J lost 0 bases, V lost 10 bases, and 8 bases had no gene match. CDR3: CATGGQRLNTEAFF. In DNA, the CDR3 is TGTGCCACCGGGGGACAGCGCCTGAACACTGAAGCTTTCTTT.

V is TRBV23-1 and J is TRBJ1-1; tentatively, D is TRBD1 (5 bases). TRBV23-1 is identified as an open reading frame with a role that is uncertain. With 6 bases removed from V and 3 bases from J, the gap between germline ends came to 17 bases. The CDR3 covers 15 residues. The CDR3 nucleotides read TGCGCCAGCAGCCTTCCCCCCAGGGAAGACACTGAAGCTTTCTTT. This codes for CASSLPPREDTEAFF.

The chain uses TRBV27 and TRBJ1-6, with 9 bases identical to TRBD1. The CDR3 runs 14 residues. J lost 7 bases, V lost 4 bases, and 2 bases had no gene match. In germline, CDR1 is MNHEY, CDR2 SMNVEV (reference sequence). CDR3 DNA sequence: TGTGCCAGCAGTTGGGACAGGGTGAATTCACCCCTCCACTTT. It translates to CASSWDRVNSPLHF.

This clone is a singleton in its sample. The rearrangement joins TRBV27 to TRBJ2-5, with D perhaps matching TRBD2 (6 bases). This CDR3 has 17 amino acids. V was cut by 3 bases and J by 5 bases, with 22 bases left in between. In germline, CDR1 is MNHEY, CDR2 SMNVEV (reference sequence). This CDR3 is CASSFGGGETQDETQYF. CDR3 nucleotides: TGTGCCAGCAGTTTCGGGGGAGGAGAGACCCAGGACGAGACCCAGTACTTC.

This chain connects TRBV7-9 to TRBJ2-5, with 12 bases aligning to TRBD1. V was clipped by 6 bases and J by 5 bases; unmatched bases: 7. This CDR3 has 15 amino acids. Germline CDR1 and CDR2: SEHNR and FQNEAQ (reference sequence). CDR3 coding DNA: TGTGCCAGCAGGCCGGGACAGGGGGCTGTGGAGACCCAGTACTTC. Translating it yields CASRPGQGAVETQYF.

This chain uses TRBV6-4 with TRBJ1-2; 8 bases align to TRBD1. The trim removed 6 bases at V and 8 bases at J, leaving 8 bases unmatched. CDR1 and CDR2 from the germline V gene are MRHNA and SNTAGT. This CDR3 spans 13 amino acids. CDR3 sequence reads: CASRNSGGKGYTF. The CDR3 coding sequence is TGTGCCAGCAGGAACTCAGGGGGCAAAGGCTACACCTTC.

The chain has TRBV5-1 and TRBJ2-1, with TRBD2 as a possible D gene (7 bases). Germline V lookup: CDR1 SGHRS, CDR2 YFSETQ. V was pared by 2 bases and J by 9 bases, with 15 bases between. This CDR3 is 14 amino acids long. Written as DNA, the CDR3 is TGCGCCAGCAGCTTCGCCGTCGGGGGGCCTGAGCAGTTCTTC. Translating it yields CASSFAVGGPEQFF.

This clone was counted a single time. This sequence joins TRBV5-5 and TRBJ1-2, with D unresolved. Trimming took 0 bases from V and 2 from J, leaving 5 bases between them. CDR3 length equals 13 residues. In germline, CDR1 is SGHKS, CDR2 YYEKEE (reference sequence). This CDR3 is CASSLAVNYGYTF. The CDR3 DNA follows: TGTGCCAGCAGCTTGGCGGTAAACTATGGCTACACCTTC.

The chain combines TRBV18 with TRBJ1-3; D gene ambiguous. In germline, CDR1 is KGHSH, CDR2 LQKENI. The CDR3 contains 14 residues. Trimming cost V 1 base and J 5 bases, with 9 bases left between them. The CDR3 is CASSPQGGRNTIYF. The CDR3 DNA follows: TGTGCCAGCTCACCACAGGGAGGGAGAAACACCATATATTTT.

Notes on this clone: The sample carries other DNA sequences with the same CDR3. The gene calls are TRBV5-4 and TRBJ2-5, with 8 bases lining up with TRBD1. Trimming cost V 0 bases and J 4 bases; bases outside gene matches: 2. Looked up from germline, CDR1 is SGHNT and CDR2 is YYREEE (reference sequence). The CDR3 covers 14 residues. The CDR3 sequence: CASSLDRGRETQYF. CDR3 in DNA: TGTGCCAGCAGCTTGGACAGGGGGAGAGAGACCCAGTACTTC.

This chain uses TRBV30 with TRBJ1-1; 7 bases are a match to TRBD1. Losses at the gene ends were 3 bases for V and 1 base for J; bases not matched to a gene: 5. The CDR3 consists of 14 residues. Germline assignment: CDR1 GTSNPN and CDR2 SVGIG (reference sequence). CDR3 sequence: CAWRHWDRNTEAFF. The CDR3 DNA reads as TGTGCCTGGAGGCATTGGGACAGGAACACTGAAGCTTTCTTT.